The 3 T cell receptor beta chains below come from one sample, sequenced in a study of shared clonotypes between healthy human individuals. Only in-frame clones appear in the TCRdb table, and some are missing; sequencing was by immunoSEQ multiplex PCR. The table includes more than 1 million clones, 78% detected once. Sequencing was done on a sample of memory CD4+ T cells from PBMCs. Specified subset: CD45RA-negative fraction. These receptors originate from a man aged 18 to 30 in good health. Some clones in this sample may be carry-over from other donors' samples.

The CDR3 spells CAWNRDRGHEQYF. DNA of the CDR3: TGTGCCTGGAACAGGGACAGGGGACACGAGCAGTACTTC. The chain joins TRBV30 to TRBJ2-7; 10 bases align to TRBD1. The ends lost 4 bases at V and 5 bases at J; junction bases unmatched: 5. CDR1 and CDR2 (germline): GTSNPN, SVGIG (reference sequence). This CDR3 region has 13 residues.

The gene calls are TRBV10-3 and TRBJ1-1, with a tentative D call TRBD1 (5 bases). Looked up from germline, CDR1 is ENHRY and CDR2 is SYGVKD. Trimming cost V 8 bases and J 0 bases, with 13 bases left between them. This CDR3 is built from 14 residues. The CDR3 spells CAIGRGGVNTEAFF. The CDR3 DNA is TGTGCCATCGGTCGGGGAGGGGTGAACACTGAAGCTTTCTTT.

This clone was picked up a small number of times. The CDR3 protein is CSVVEMNTEAFF. The CDR3 DNA reads as TGCAGCGTCGTCGAAATGAACACTGAAGCTTTCTTT. The rearrangement uses TRBV29-1 and TRBJ1-1; D gene uncertain. Deletions cut 6 bases from V and 0 bases from J, with 8 bases between. The CDR3 contains 12 residues. Germline-derived CDR1 and CDR2 are SQVTM and ANQGSEA.